What follows is one T cell receptor beta chain and its context. The specificity of this receptor is unknown. Per-base quality was not reported, and no clone a single base away is much larger than it. This record comes from a study of control samples from healthy donors and cancer patients (dated by TCRdb to 2018 to 2021). Library creation used the immunoSEQ multiplex PCR assay. TCRdb provides this immuneACCESS table in a form limited to in-frame rearrangements. Some clones are lacking; in checked studies, under half of them reflect an unresolved V gene, and why the rest are absent is not known. The sample table holds approximately 170,000 clones, of which 91% were seen once. The top ten constitute 1.5% of the sample. V and J are trimmed by 6 bases and 6 bases, and the gene matches miss 7 bases of the junction. The CDR3 covers 15 residues, taking in both the cysteine and the phenylalanine. CDR3 DNA only is kept here, 45 bases in frame from base 1. The germline V gene specifies MRHNA as CDR1 and SNTAGT as CDR2.

This clonotype originated in a woman aged 25 to 39 in good health. The sequenced sample consisted of blood. The receptor chain draws on TRBV6-4 and TRBJ2-1; a stretch of 11 junction bases matches TRBD1. The CDR3 reads as follows: CASRPGQGETNEQFF. The DNA sequence reads TGTGCCAGCAGACCGGGACAGGGGGAAACCAATGAGCAGTTCTTC.